The 15 T cell receptor beta chains below all came from one sample that was sequenced in a study of CD8+ T cells in alopecia areata. The treatment here: oral pan-JAK inhibitor, 5-10 mg twice daily. Extraction and reverse transcription of RNA yielded cDNA as the sequencing template. Produced via immunoSEQ multiplex PCR; TCRdb's table is partial and in-frame only. The profile covers fewer than 350,000 clones, with 58% appearing a single time and more than 1.5% taken by the ten largest. The sequences come from CD4+ T cells sorted from blood, collected at week 24, from a patient treated with tofacitinib. These receptors all stem from a human donor with alopecia areata.

The chain recombines TRBV15 with TRBJ1-2, with D possibly TRBD1 on 5 matching bases. CDR1 LNHNV and CDR2 YYDKDF come from the germline V gene (reference sequence). This CDR3 is 16 amino acids long. V dropped 4 bases and J dropped 3 bases, with 18 bases sitting between them. CDR3 sequence: CATSNNSGTAYYGYTF. CDR3 bases: TGTGCCACCAGCAATAACTCAGGGACGGCATACTATGGCTACACCTTC.

There are a few counts of this clone. This chain connects TRBV4-2 to TRBJ1-1; 9 bases fit TRBD1. Germline lookup yields CDR1 LGHNA and CDR2 YNFKEQ. V lost 3 bases to trimming and J lost 5 bases; unmatched junction nucleotides: 7. The CDR3 covers 15 residues. CDR3 protein: CASSQEGQGRTEAFF. For the CDR3, the DNA is TGTGCCAGCAGCCAGGAAGGACAGGGGAGAACTGAAGCTTTCTTT.

This chain uses TRBV5-8 with TRBJ2-3; either TRBD1 or TRBD2 may supply D (5 bases each). The CDR3 is 15 amino acids. The V and J ends lost 0 bases and 0 bases respectively, with 8 bases between them. Germline loops: CDR1 SGHTS, CDR2 YDEGEE. CDR3 protein: CASSLAGRSTDTQYF. DNA of the CDR3: TGTGCCAGCAGCTTGGCAGGGAGAAGCACAGATACGCAGTATTTT.

V is TRBV5-1 and J is TRBJ2-7; TRBD2 might be the D (6 bases). CDR1 SGHRS and CDR2 YFSETQ come from the germline V gene. CDR3 length: 13 residues. The V end lost 4 bases, the J end lost 2 bases, and 10 bases lay between the germline ends. Written as DNA, the CDR3 is TGCGCCAGCAGCCGCGGGGAAACCTACGAGCAGTACTTC. Translated: CASSRGETYEQYF.

As DNA, the CDR3 is TGCAGCGTTGAGAGGGGGGGAGAAGCTTTCTTT. Residues: CSVERGGEAFF. The gene calls are TRBV29-1 and TRBJ1-1, with D possibly matching TRBD1 (6 bases). The ends were cut back, 3 bases at V and 8 bases at J, with 10 bases in the middle. The germline V gene encodes CDR1 SQVTM and CDR2 ANQGSEA. The CDR3 is 11 amino acids.

The rearrangement links TRBV4-1 to TRBJ2-2, with 9 bases aligning to TRBD1. J gave up 0 bases and V 1 base, and 3 bases lay outside the gene matches. In germline, CDR1 is MGHRA, CDR2 YSYEKL. This CDR3 is built from 17 residues. This CDR3 is CASSQAGQGSNTGELFF. For the CDR3, the DNA is TGCGCCAGCAGCCAAGCCGGACAGGGGTCGAACACCGGGGAGCTGTTTTTT.

This chain links TRBV9 with TRBJ2-1, with no clear D. The CDR3 is 12 amino acids. Germline CDR1 SGDLS, CDR2 YYNGEE. The germline V and J ends were trimmed by 3 bases and 6 bases, with 7 bases remaining between them. CDR3 nucleotides: TGTGCCAGCAGCGGATACAGCAATGAGCAGTTCTTC. Amino acid sequence: CASSGYSNEQFF.

This clone was seen only once. This rearrangement joins TRBV30 to TRBJ1-1; TRBD1 matches at 9 bases. Trimming at V came to 3 bases and at J to 4 bases, leaving 12 bases not matched to a gene. The germline V gene has CDR1 GTSNPN and CDR2 SVGIG (reference sequence). The CDR3 sequence is 16 residues long. The CDR3 nucleotides read TGTGCCTGGAGCCTCACCGGGACAGGGAGGTTCACTGAAGCTTTCTTT. Translated, it gives CAWSLTGTGRFTEAFF.

About this clone: Other DNA variants within this sample encode the same CDR3. The chain has TRBV29-1 and TRBJ2-5; a weak D match, TRBD1 (6 bases). In germline, CDR1 is SQVTM, CDR2 ANQGSEA. V was shortened by 4 bases and J by 5 bases, with 8 bases between the two germline ends. CDR3 length equals 11 residues. This CDR3 is CSVVRGETQYF. The CDR3 nucleotides are TGCAGCGTTGTGAGGGGGGAGACCCAGTACTTC.

The chain carries TRBV5-1 and TRBJ2-7; 8 bases map to TRBD1. Per germline, CDR1 SGHRS and CDR2 YFSETQ. Trimming cost V 3 bases and J 1 base; bases outside gene matches: 6. CDR3 length: 15 residues. CDR3 in DNA: TGCGCCAGCAGCTCGAGGACAGGGAGGTCCTACGAGCAGTACTTC. Translation gives CASSSRTGRSYEQYF.

There are a few counts of this clone. V usage is TRBV30 and J usage is TRBJ2-7; D is unclear. The V end was cut by 1 base, the J end by 2 bases, with 12 bases between. CDR1 is GTSNPN, CDR2 SVGIG, per germline (reference sequence). The CDR3 is 14 residues long. In DNA, the CDR3 is TGTGCCTGGAGTGAATCACCCACAACCTACGAGCAGTACTTC. The encoded protein is CAWSESPTTYEQYF.

The V call is TRBV15, the J call TRBJ2-7, with 9 bases matching TRBD1. Germline V CDR1 and CDR2: LNHNV, YYDKDF (reference sequence). The V gene end was trimmed by 4 bases and the J gene end by 13 bases; junction bases not matched to a gene: 11. CDR3 length: 13 residues. This CDR3 is CATSISYRDRVYF. The CDR3 bases are TGTGCCACCAGCATCAGCTACCGGGACAGGGTATACTTC. The full variable domain, its missing parts supplied by reference TRBV15 and TRBJ2-7, is DAMVIQNPRYQVTQFGKPVTLSCSQTLNHNVMYWYQQKSSQAPKLLFHYYDKDFNNEADTPDNFQSRRPNTSFCFLDIRSPGLGDTAMYLCATSISYRDRVYFGPGTRLTVT.

V and J are TRBV2 and TRBJ1-5; TRBD1 aligns across 7 bases. This CDR3 is 13 amino acids long. Per the germline V gene, CDR1 is SNHLY and CDR2 is FYNNEI. V was pared by 10 bases and J by 4 bases, with 7 bases of the junction left unmatched. CDR3 in amino acids: CAISRDRNQPQHF. For the CDR3, the DNA is TGTGCCATCTCGAGGGACAGAAATCAGCCCCAGCATTTT.

The V and J genes are TRBV14 and TRBJ2-7, with 7 bases aligning to TRBD1. CDR3 length: 12 residues. Germline V gene data show CDR1 as SGHDN and CDR2 as FVKESK. J lost 8 bases, V lost 3 bases, and 4 bases had no gene match. The CDR3 nucleotides read TGTGCCAGCAGCCAGTCCAGGGGGAAGCAGTACTTC. Translated, it gives CASSQSRGKQYF.

In this sample, this clone turned up a few times. The chain joins TRBV30 to TRBJ2-1; D not certain. V lost 0 bases and J lost 6, with 6 bases in between. The CDR3 is 12 residues long. From germline, CDR1 is GTSNPN and CDR2 SVGIG (reference sequence). The CDR3 region has the DNA TGTGCCTGGAGTGTGTGGGGCAATGAGCAGTTCTTC. Encoded protein: CAWSVWGNEQFF.